Each of the 17 T cell receptor beta chains below was sequenced from the same sample in a study of cytomegalovirus exposure and HLA in healthy donors. The PCR used 60 Vbeta and 13 Jbeta primers. TCRdb keeps only in-frame clones here, not all; method: immunoSEQ multiplex PCR. The listing records about 46,000 clones. Sequencing input: PBMCs. These receptors all stem from a woman in her 40s in good health and CMV-seronegative.

The chain has TRBV28 and TRBJ2-7, with 8 bases matching TRBD1. Unmatched junction bases numbered 9, after V lost 6 bases and J lost 5 bases. The germline CDR1 and CDR2 sequences are MDHEN and SYDVKM. The CDR3 length is 14 residues. The CDR3 DNA reads as TGTGCCAGCAGAAATACGGGACAGGTCCACGAGCAGTACTTC. Translation: CASRNTGQVHEQYF.

The chain is built from TRBV9 and TRBJ1-1, with D possibly TRBD1 on 6 matching bases. The CDR3 loop spans 15 amino acids. The V and J ends lost 4 bases and 1 base respectively, with 14 bases between them. Per the germline V gene, CDR1 is SGDLS and CDR2 is YYNGEE. The CDR3 region is CASSPRGHPNTEAFF. The DNA for the CDR3 is TGTGCCAGCAGCCCGAGGGGACACCCGAACACTGAAGCTTTCTTT. Full variable domain (outside the CDR3, taken from reference TRBV9 and TRBJ1-1): DSGVTQTPKHLITATGQRVTLRCSPRSGDLSVYWYQQSLDQGLQFLIQYYNGEERAKGNILERFSAQQFPDLHSELNLSSLELGDSALYFCASSPRGHPNTEAFFGQGTRLTVV.

The gene calls are TRBV11-2 and TRBJ1-3; D may be TRBD1 (5 bases). Looked up from germline, CDR1 is SGHAT and CDR2 is FQNNGV. V shed 0 bases and J shed 8 bases, with 8 bases lying between them. The CDR3 sequence is 13 residues long. In DNA form, the CDR3 reads TGTGCCAGCAGCTTAGATCGGGGGGACACCATATATTTT. This codes for CASSLDRGDTIYF.

This chain uses TRBV7-2 with TRBJ2-1; TRBD2 agrees at 13 bases. Germline CDR1 and CDR2: SGHTA and FQGNSA. The CDR3 runs to 16 residues. V shed 5 bases and J 5 bases; nucleotides not matched to a gene: 6. CDR3 protein: CASSPLAGGGNNEQFF. CDR3 nucleotide sequence: TGTGCCAGCAGCCCACTAGCGGGAGGGGGGAACAATGAGCAGTTCTTC.

The J gene is TRBJ1-2, the V gene TRBV13, with 10 bases fitting TRBD1. V trimming: 5 bases; J trimming: 6 bases; junction bases outside the gene matches: 12. The germline CDR1 and CDR2 sequences are PRHDT and FYEKMQ (reference sequence). This CDR3 spans 16 amino acids. CDR3 loop: CASSRQGAILWDGYTF. Written as DNA, the CDR3 is TGTGCCAGCAGCCGACAGGGGGCGATTTTGTGGGATGGCTACACCTTC.

J is TRBJ2-2 and V is TRBV5-1; 9 bases fit TRBD2. Per the germline V gene, CDR1 is SGHRS and CDR2 is YFSETQ. J was trimmed by 7 bases and V by 4 bases; bases with no gene match: 11. This CDR3 region has 16 residues. The DNA of the CDR3 is TGCGCCAGCAGCCCCTTACCTAGCGGGAAGATCGGGGAGCTGTTTTTT. Its protein is CASSPLPSGKIGELFF.

J is TRBJ2-3 and V is TRBV10-3, with 7 bases identical to TRBD1. The V segment lost 3 bases and the J segment 2 bases; nucleotides outside the gene matches: 8. Per germline, CDR1 ENHRY and CDR2 SYGVKD. This CDR3 spans 16 amino acids. CDR3 nucleotide sequence: TGTGCCATCAGTGATAGATCACAGGGGTACACAGATACGCAGTATTTT. Encoded protein: CAISDRSQGYTDTQYF.

The chain recombines TRBV5-1 with TRBJ2-1, with 7 bases that match TRBD2. The trim removed 4 bases at V and 7 bases at J, leaving 17 bases unmatched. The CDR3 spans 17 residues. From germline, CDR1 is SGHRS and CDR2 YFSETQ. In DNA, the CDR3 is TGCGCCAGCAGCGTCACTAGCGAACGTCTATCGGGGAATGAGCAGTTCTTC. This gives the protein CASSVTSERLSGNEQFF.

The CDR3 loop is CASSSLWGLRYNEQFF. CDR3 DNA sequence: TGTGCCAGCAGCTCCCTTTGGGGACTGAGGTACAATGAGCAGTTCTTC. V and J are TRBV5-6 and TRBJ2-1, with D possibly being TRBD2 (6 bases). Deletions cut 3 bases from V and 4 bases from J, with 17 bases between. The CDR3 runs to 16 residues. Germline lookup yields CDR1 SGHDT and CDR2 YYEEEE.

The V and J genes are TRBV9 and TRBJ2-7, with 7 bases identical to TRBD2. V dropped 0 bases and J dropped 4; count of bases not matched to a gene: 7. This CDR3 region has 15 residues. Germline V gene data show CDR1 as SGDLS and CDR2 as YYNGEE. The CDR3 here is CASSVAPGGGYEQYF. CDR3 in DNA: TGTGCCAGCAGCGTAGCACCTGGGGGAGGGTACGAGCAGTACTTC.

The chain carries TRBV25-1 and TRBJ2-7; TRBD1 aligns across 10 bases. CDR1 and CDR2 from the germline V gene are MGHDK and SYGVNS. The ends lost 8 bases at V and 2 bases at J; junction bases unmatched: 9. The CDR3 sequence is 15 residues long. Here the CDR3 reads CASDRGTGVPYEQYF. The CDR3 nucleotides read TGTGCCAGCGACCGCGGGACAGGGGTCCCCTACGAGCAGTACTTC.

The V and J genes are TRBV25-1 and TRBJ2-2; 13 bases map to TRBD2. The CDR3 extends over 17 amino acids. Germline assignment: CDR1 MGHDK and CDR2 SYGVNS. Trimming took 3 bases from V and 3 from J; bases not matched to a gene: 4. CDR3 in amino acids: CASSDTSGRADTGELFF. CDR3 coding DNA: TGTGCCAGCAGTGACACTAGCGGGAGGGCAGACACCGGGGAGCTGTTTTTT.

This chain links TRBV5-1 with TRBJ2-3; D remains ambiguous. CDR3 length equals 16 residues. The V and J ends lost 2 bases and 0 bases respectively, with 13 bases between them. Germline loops: CDR1 SGHRS, CDR2 YFSETQ. DNA for the CDR3: TGCGCCAGCAGCTTAGAGATTTTAGCTAGCACAGATACGCAGTATTTT. It specifies CASSLEILASTDTQYF.

This rearrangement joins TRBV27 to TRBJ2-3; 8 bases map to TRBD2. The V gene end was trimmed by 3 bases and the J gene end by 6 bases; junction bases not matched to a gene: 5. There are 14 residues in the CDR3. Germline lookup yields CDR1 MNHEY and CDR2 SMNVEV (reference sequence). The CDR3 here is CASSLGLGGDTQYF. The DNA for the CDR3 is TGTGCCAGCAGTTTGGGACTAGGGGGGGATACGCAGTATTTT.

This chain links TRBV7-3 with TRBJ1-1, with D unclear. The ends were cut back, 5 bases at V and 1 base at J, with 8 bases in the middle. Germline V gene data show CDR1 as SGHTA and CDR2 as FQGTGA. This CDR3 has 13 amino acids. This CDR3 is CASSLTPNTEAFF. CDR3 sequence (DNA): TGTGCCAGCAGCCTTACACCGAACACTGAAGCTTTCTTT.

The chain recombines TRBV11-1 with TRBJ2-1, with 8 bases identical to TRBD2. Germline CDR1 SGHAT, CDR2 FQDESV (reference sequence). The ends lost 4 bases at V and 5 bases at J; junction bases unmatched: 7. The CDR3 is 15 residues long. The CDR3 reads CASSSREAHHNEQFF. The CDR3 DNA sequence: TGTGCCAGCAGCTCGCGGGAGGCCCACCACAATGAGCAGTTCTTC. Full variable domain (rest looked up from reference TRBV11-1 and TRBJ2-1): EAEVAQSPRYKITEKSQAVAFWCDPISGHATLYWYRQILGQGPELLVQFQDESVVDDSQLPKDRFSAERLKGVDSTLKIQPAELGDSAMYLCASSSREAHHNEQFFGPGTRLTVL.

J is TRBJ2-3 and V is TRBV5-4; 7 nucleotides line up with TRBD2. CDR3 length: 13 amino acids. V shed 3 bases, J shed 4 bases, and the junction held 2 bases outside the gene matches. Germline CDR1 is SGHNT and CDR2 is YYREEE (reference sequence). CDR3 region: CASSSGGSDTQYF. CDR3 in DNA: TGTGCCAGCAGCTCGGGGGGTTCAGATACGCAGTATTTT.